A single T cell receptor beta chain is shown here with its context. The antigen it binds to is not known. There are no base qualities to consult, and no much larger clone falls within one base. This specimen belongs to a study of T cell responses to AZD1222 COVID-19 vaccine (dated by TCRdb to the early 2020s). As for the study more broadly: TCR sequencing covered fewer than 250 trial participants: 200 to 210 given two doses of AZD1222 and around 26 given two doses of MenACWY control vaccine. Trial participants were enrolled by age into subgroups of 18-55, 56-69 and 70-plus years, and around 150, 28 and 57 TCR-sequenced participants, respectively, were included in these subgroups. The full study reports these points: The vaccine-associated CD4 TCRs covered the entire spike protein, and the dominant responses fell in regions 160-218 and 743-854. The 56-69-year group was small, and its depth increase did not reach significance, likely because of low power. Spike-specific TCR breadth and depth rose significantly after two AZD1222 doses compared with day 0 and with MenACWY recipients. Nearly half of unique spike-specific TCRs reportedly recognized epitopes outside regions mutated in the B.1.351 and B.1.1.7 variants. Because no day 14 peak-response samples were available, repertoires were characterized only after the peak T cell response. Conclusions about previously exposed vaccinees were limited because only a handful of AZD1222 recipients were SARS-CoV-2 seropositive at baseline. Participants were mostly white British and included more females than males, and it was suggested by the authors that clonal diversity may have been underestimated.

The CDR3 regions of human TCRbeta chains were analyzed by immunosequencing. In the original analysis: Repertoire TCRs were matched against a reference library of SARS-CoV-2-specific TCRs generated with the MIRA antigen-specificity platform. Breadth meant the fraction of unique TCRs that were SARS-CoV-2-associated, whereas depth meant the fraction of total T cells that were SARS-CoV-2-associated. Using the MIRA data, each spike-specific TCR was assigned both to the spike region to which the TCR was reactive and to a CD4 or CD8 class. Log10-transformed breadth and depth values were compared by one-way ANOVA with Sidak's multiple comparisons tests. Here the immuneACCESS table is served through TCRdb, limited to in-frame sequences with V and J called. Missing clones are a known gap in these copies; in checked studies unresolved V genes cover under half, and the rest lacks a known reason. That table is the source of V, J and clone size, and D and trimming were worked out from the DNA. This sample lists approximately 74,000 clones; less than 90% were detected once. The biggest ten clones account for approximately 23% of the sample.

CDR1 and CDR2 were assigned from the germline V gene as SNHLY and FYNNEI. The CDR3 numbers 14 residues from cysteine through phenylalanine. Only the CDR3 DNA is retained, 42 bases long and in frame from the first base. Trimming removed 3 bases from V and 4 bases from J; the gene matches leave 2 bases unexplained. Read against the paper, the sample's time point label means: about 28 days (+/-7) after the second vaccine dose. AZD1222 recipients with second doses at about 4 weeks or about 12 weeks were pooled, because spike-specific TCR depth and breadth did not differ between schedules. The vaccinee samples were drawn from two UK trials, COV001 and COV002, one of which was a single-blind randomized controlled phase 2/3 trial testing AZD1222 (ChAdOx1 nCoV-19) in healthy adults. Trial participant PBMC samples were collected at day 0 and day 28 after the second dose for TCRbeta chain sequencing.

The V and J segments used are TRBV2 and TRBJ1-5, and 8 bases in between align with TRBD1. Material: peripheral blood, obtained 28 days after the second AZD1222 dose. The clonotype was recovered from an adult who received the AZD1222 COVID-19 vaccine. The bases read TGTGCCAGCAGTGATCAGGGGGCGAATCAGCCCCAGCATTTT. It is translated as CASSDQGANQPQHF.